The 22 T cell receptor beta chains given below trace back to one sample, sequenced in a study of identical twins. MiXCR was run by TCRdb on the 5' RACE reads, yielding one entry per CDR3 protein. The table includes 450,000 or so distinct CDR3 sequences, 24% detected once. The sample also formed part of further work on T cells expressing NK-cell markers.

The sequenced material came from CD4+ T cells sorted from blood. Source of these receptors: a woman aged 18-29 years in good health.

This clonotype was detected only a few times. The chain employs TRBV14 and TRBJ2-7, with unresolved D. In germline, CDR1 is SGHDN, CDR2 FVKESK. V lost 0 bases, J lost 4 bases, and 10 bases lay in between. The CDR3 totals 14 residues. The chain's CDR3 is CASSQEISGYEQYF. The DNA for the CDR3 is TGTGCCAGCAGCCAAGAAATAAGTGGTTACGAGCAGTACTTC. The whole variable domain, filled in from reference TRBV14 and TRBJ2-7, reads EAGVTQFPSHSVIEKGQTVTLRCDPISGHDNLYWYRRVMGKEIKFLLHFVKESKQDESGMPNNRFLAERTGGTYSTLKVQPAELEDSGVYFCASSQEISGYEQYFGPGTRLTVT.

This clonotype was observed a few times. This CDR3 reads CSAITGTVLTEAFF. For the CDR3, the DNA is TGCAGTGCTATAACTGGGACAGTGCTCACTGAAGCTTTCTTT. The chain joins TRBV20-1 to TRBJ1-1, with 7 bases aligning to TRBD1. With 4 bases clipped from V and 4 bases from J, the junction kept 9 bases outside the gene matches. The CDR3 runs 14 residues. From germline, CDR1 is DFQATT and CDR2 SNEGSKA (reference sequence).

This chain connects TRBV10-2 to TRBJ2-1, with TRBD1 matching 9 bases. Germline assignment: CDR1 WSHSY and CDR2 SAAADI. This CDR3 region has 14 residues. Unmatched junction bases numbered 4, after V lost 4 bases and J lost 6 bases. CDR3 region: CASSGGQGSNEQFF. The CDR3 nucleotides are TGCGCCAGCAGTGGGGGACAGGGAAGCAATGAGCAGTTCTTC.

DNA of the CDR3: TGTGCCAGCAGCGCAGGACAGGGGCGGTCCACTGAAGCTTTCTTT. Residues: CASSAGQGRSTEAFF. The chain employs TRBV7-2 and TRBJ1-1; 9 positions match TRBD1. Trimming at V came to 5 bases and at J to 4 bases, leaving 8 bases not matched to a gene. The CDR3 is 15 residues long. CDR1 and CDR2 (germline): SGHTA, FQGNSA.

This clonotype was counted only a few times. The chain combines TRBV5-1 with TRBJ2-3; 7 nucleotides match TRBD2. This CDR3 has 13 amino acids. Germline-derived CDR1 and CDR2 are SGHRS and YFSETQ. The V segment lost 4 bases and the J segment 5 bases; nucleotides outside the gene matches: 4. The CDR3 nucleotides are TGCGCCAGCAGCGGGAGGGCCAGAGATACGCAGTATTTT. Translated, it gives CASSGRARDTQYF.

This clonotype turned up a few times. The chain is built from TRBV5-1 and TRBJ1-2; D is uncertain. Between the trimmed V and J ends, which lost 4 bases and 4 bases, there was a span of 8 bases. The CDR3 sequence is 12 residues long. Germline V gene data show CDR1 as SGHRS and CDR2 as YFSETQ. The DNA for the CDR3 is TGCGCCAGCAGCCCCGACCTCTATGGCTACACCTTC. Encoded protein: CASSPDLYGYTF.

The rearrangement links TRBV6-5 to TRBJ2-7; TRBD1 aligns across 11 bases. CDR3 length: 13 amino acids. Germline V gene sequence: CDR1 MNHEY, CDR2 SVGAGI. Trimming took 4 bases from V and 5 from J; bases not matched to a gene: 1. The CDR3 sequence: CASSSDRGHEQYF. The DNA for the CDR3 is TGTGCCAGCAGTTCGGACAGGGGGCACGAGCAGTACTTC.

The CDR3: CASRGLHGYTF. The CDR3 nucleotides are TGCGCCAGCAGGGGGCTTCATGGCTACACCTTC. The V gene is TRBV10-2, the J gene TRBJ1-2, with D perhaps TRBD1 (5 bases). There are 11 residues in the CDR3. Per the germline V gene, CDR1 is WSHSY and CDR2 is SAAADI. V was pared by 6 bases and J by 6 bases, with 8 bases between.

The J gene is TRBJ2-6, the V gene TRBV6-2 or TRBV6-3; TRBD1 matches 8 bases. The germline V gene has CDR1 MNHEY and CDR2 SVGEGT. The J segment lost 0 bases and the V segment lost 5 bases, leaving 6 bases of the junction unmatched. CDR3 length: 17 amino acids. The chain's CDR3 is CASSLGQGRSGANVLTF. The DNA of the CDR3 is TGTGCCAGCAGTCTTGGACAGGGCCGCTCTGGGGCCAACGTCCTGACTTTC.

This chain uses TRBV10-3 with TRBJ2-4; D might be TRBD2 (6 bases). V lost 3 bases and J lost 0, with 9 bases in between. The CDR3 has 15 residues. The germline gives CDR1 ENHRY, CDR2 SYGVKD. This chain's CDR3 is CAISDPGLAKNIQYF. In DNA form, the CDR3 reads TGTGCCATCAGTGACCCGGGACTAGCCAAAAACATTCAGTACTTC.

V usage is TRBV2 and J usage is TRBJ2-4, with TRBD1 matching over 9 bases. Germline V CDR1 and CDR2: SNHLY, FYNNEI. The CDR3 length is 16 residues. V was pared by 3 bases and J by 4 bases, with 7 bases of the junction left unmatched. DNA of the CDR3: TGTGCCAGCAGTGATCTATTACAGGGGGCTAAAAACATTCAGTACTTC. Its translation: CASSDLLQGAKNIQYF.

The CDR3 sequence: CASSPRSGRAGIYETQYF. CDR3 bases: TGTGCCAGCAGCCCTAGAAGCGGGAGGGCCGGGATTTATGAGACCCAGTACTTC. The chain recombines TRBV12-3 or TRBV12-4 with TRBJ2-5; 10 positions match TRBD2. V lost 6 bases and J lost 5; bases outside the gene matches: 18. The CDR3 extends over 18 amino acids.

This clonotype turned up a few times. The rearrangement joins TRBV3-1 to TRBJ1-1; 7 bases fit TRBD1. The germline V gene encodes CDR1 LGHDT and CDR2 YNNKEL (reference sequence). Germline trimming cut 0 bases from V and 8 bases from J; bases unmatched to any gene: 6. CDR3 length: 14 residues. The CDR3 coding sequence is TGTGCCAGCAGCCAAGACCTAGGACAGGAAGAAGCTTTCTTT. Translating gives CASSQDLGQEEAFF.

At least ten counts were recorded for this clonotype. V is TRBV5-1 and J is TRBJ2-5, with unresolved D. The CDR3 runs to 13 residues. Trimming pared 0 bases from V and 3 bases from J, leaving 6 bases between. Germline loops: CDR1 SGHRS, CDR2 YFSETQ. For the CDR3, the DNA is TGCGCCAGCAGCTTGGGTGCAGAAGAGACCCAGTACTTC. Translated, it gives CASSLGAEETQYF.

The chain is built from TRBV20-1 and TRBJ2-3; 8 bases map to TRBD2. V lost 3 bases to trimming and J lost 1 base; unmatched junction nucleotides: 6. This CDR3 has 15 residues. Germline V CDR1 and CDR2: DFQATT, SNEGSKA (reference sequence). The CDR3 sequence: CSASGRGAGTDTQYF. DNA of the CDR3: TGCAGTGCTAGCGGGAGGGGAGCAGGCACAGATACGCAGTATTTT.

This clonotype occurred a few times. This chain links TRBV18 with TRBJ2-7, with a tentative D call TRBD2 (6 bases). The CDR3 loop spans 16 amino acids. Germline loops: CDR1 KGHSH, CDR2 LQKENI. Trimming left V 6 bases short and J 3 bases short, with 21 bases between. CDR3 sequence (DNA): TGTGCCAGCTCCCGATACGGGACTTACGCTGTCTACGAGCAGTACTTC. Protein product: CASSRYGTYAVYEQYF.

This clonotype showed up just a few times. This sequence joins TRBV12-3 or TRBV12-4 and TRBJ2-3, with D possibly matching TRBD2 (6 bases). The V gene lost 3 bases and the J gene lost 4 bases, with 11 bases spanning the gap. The CDR3 covers 14 residues. The DNA for the CDR3 is TGTGCCAGCAGTTTGGGCAGGGAGGCAGATACGCAGTATTTT. It translates to CASSLGREADTQYF.

The genes are TRBV20-1 and TRBJ2-3; 9 positions agree with TRBD1. This CDR3 region has 11 residues. The trim removed 5 bases at V and 11 bases at J, leaving 5 bases unmatched. The germline V gene encodes CDR1 DFQATT and CDR2 SNEGSKA (reference sequence). The CDR3 region is CSAGTGTGQYF. DNA for the CDR3: TGCAGTGCTGGGACAGGGACCGGGCAGTATTTT.

A few counts support this clonotype. V and J are TRBV4-1 and TRBJ2-1, with 15 nucleotides matching TRBD2. The trim removed 4 bases at V and 9 bases at J, leaving 4 bases unmatched. Per the germline V gene, CDR1 is MGHRA and CDR2 is YSYEKL. The CDR3 spans 15 residues. The DNA of the CDR3 is TGCGCCAGCAGCCGGACTAGCGGGAGGGCCCGTGAGCAGTTCTTC. This codes for CASSRTSGRAREQFF.

The chain recombines TRBV7-2 with TRBJ1-1; 8 nucleotides match TRBD1. Germline loops: CDR1 SGHTA, CDR2 FQGNSA. Trimming removed 4 bases from V and 4 bases from J; junction bases left unmatched: 8. This CDR3 region has 15 residues. The CDR3 here is CASSSPGGQGTEAFF. The DNA of the CDR3 is TGTGCCAGCAGCTCTCCAGGGGGCCAGGGCACTGAAGCTTTCTTT. The full variable domain, completed using reference TRBV7-2 and TRBJ1-1, is GAGVSQSPSNKVTEKGKDVELRCDPISGHTALYWYRQSLGQGLEFLIYFQGNSAPDKSGLPSDRFSAERTGGSVSTLTIQRTQQEDSAVYLCASSSPGGQGTEAFFGQGTRLTVV.

The CDR3 sequence is CSARGTSGRSSYEQYF. Here the CDR3 DNA reads TGCAGTGCTAGAGGGACTAGCGGGAGGAGCTCCTACGAGCAGTACTTC. The V gene is TRBV20-1, the J gene TRBJ2-7, with TRBD2 matching over 14 bases. The CDR3 extends over 16 amino acids. The J segment lost 0 bases and the V segment lost 1 base, leaving 2 bases of the junction unmatched. Germline V gene data show CDR1 as DFQATT and CDR2 as SNEGSKA (reference sequence).

The rearrangement links TRBV6-5 to TRBJ1-1, with 8 bases aligning to TRBD1. Germline V CDR1 and CDR2: MNHEY, SVGAGI. The CDR3 has 12 amino acids. J was trimmed by 3 bases and V by 10 bases; bases with no gene match: 4. CDR3 nucleotide sequence: TGTGCCACAGGACAGGGAGACACTGAAGCTTTCTTT. This encodes CATGQGDTEAFF.